This T cell receptor (beta chain) came from a study of shared clonotypes between healthy human individuals. V gave up 4 bases and J gave up 0 bases; unmatched junction bases: 8. Germline CDR1 is SGHRS and CDR2 is YFSETQ. This CDR3 contains 16 residues. Clones were read by immunoSEQ multiplex PCR, and TCRdb kept only the in-frame ones, dropping some. This sample has millions of clones; just over 90% occur once, and the top ten carry 0.13% to 0.15%. The genes are TRBV5-1 and TRBJ2-3; TRBD2 matches 7 bases. Sample: naive CD4+ T cells sorted from blood. Subset in this sample: CD45RA+ positively selected. This clonotype was sampled from a man aged 18 to 29 in good health. The CDR3, as DNA: TGCGCCAGCAGCGTGGGTTGGCGGGGGAGCACAGATACGCAGTATTTT. Translation gives CASSVGWRGSTDTQYF.